Listed here are 6 T cell receptor beta chains from one sample, sequenced in a study of shared clonotypes between healthy human individuals. Only in-frame clones appear in the TCRdb table, and some are missing; sequencing was by immunoSEQ multiplex PCR. Altogether about 2,500,000 clones are present, around nine tenths being singletons, with the ten largest covering about 0.13%. Sequences were obtained from naive CD4+ T cells sorted from blood. Subset specified: CD45RA+ positively selected. The receptor source for this set is a man between 18 and 35 years old in good health.

This CDR3 reads CASSFVNEQFF. The CDR3 nucleotides read TGTGCCAGCAGCTTCGTCAATGAGCAGTTCTTC. The chain uses TRBV5-5 and TRBJ2-1; no clear D gene. V was clipped by 2 bases and J by 6 bases, with 3 bases between them. Germline assignment: CDR1 SGHKS and CDR2 YYEKEE (reference sequence). The CDR3 has 11 residues. The full variable domain, with the rest looked up from reference TRBV5-5 and TRBJ2-1, is DAGVTQSPTHLIKTRGQQVTLRCSPISGHKSVSWYQQVLGQGPQFIFQYYEKEERGRGNFPDRFSARQFPNYSSELNVNALLLGDSALYLCASSFVNEQFFGPGTRLTVL.

The rearrangement links TRBV10-3 to TRBJ2-7, with D hard to call. This CDR3 is built from 11 residues. The ends were cut back, 6 bases at V and 5 bases at J, with 8 bases in the middle. Germline CDR1 ENHRY, CDR2 SYGVKD. CDR3 protein: CAISQANEQYF. In DNA, the CDR3 is TGTGCCATCAGCCAGGCTAACGAGCAGTACTTC.

The gene calls are TRBV15 and TRBJ2-1, with D unclear. Germline V gene sequence: CDR1 LNHNV, CDR2 YYDKDF (reference sequence). V was trimmed by 2 bases and J by 0 bases, leaving 5 bases between them. This CDR3 is built from 14 residues. CDR3 in DNA: TGTGCCACCAGCAGATCCCCCTCCTACAATGAGCAGTTCTTC. This translates into CATSRSPSYNEQFF.

The chain is built from TRBV30 and TRBJ2-7; D gene uncertain. The CDR3 length is 13 residues. Germline-derived CDR1 and CDR2 are GTSNPN and SVGIG (reference sequence). The V end lost 3 bases, the J end lost 7 bases, and 16 bases lay between the germline ends. The CDR3 region is CAWRGTKAIEQYF. CDR3 DNA: TGTGCCTGGAGGGGAACCAAGGCGATAGAGCAGTACTTC.

This chain joins TRBV5-1 and TRBJ2-3; D call uncertain. CDR1 and CDR2 (germline): SGHRS, YFSETQ. V gave up 0 bases and J gave up 1 base, with 3 bases separating them. CDR3 length: 13 residues. The DNA for the CDR3 is TGCGCCAGCAGCTTGGTTCGCACAGATACGCAGTATTTT. It is translated as CASSLVRTDTQYF.

This chain uses TRBV30 with TRBJ1-2; 9 bases are a match to TRBD1. CDR1 and CDR2 from the germline V gene are GTSNPN and SVGIG (reference sequence). There are 13 residues in the CDR3. V dropped 0 bases and J dropped 8; count of bases not matched to a gene: 4. CDR3 in amino acids: CAWSVQGAYGYTF. CDR3 sequence (DNA): TGTGCCTGGAGTGTACAGGGGGCTTACGGCTACACCTTC.